This TCR beta chain was retrieved from a study of blood T cell repertoires in COVID-19. On the study more broadly: The study drew acute and convalescent COVID-19 samples from the United States, Italy and Spain. PBMCs, B-cell-depleted T cells, or T cells provided the cDNA or gDNA that made up the material.

From germline, CDR1 is SGDLS and CDR2 YYNGEE. The CDR3 sequence is 15 residues long. V dropped 0 bases and J dropped 3 bases, with 10 bases sitting between them. Authors' processing steps: Amplification of reference gene primers provided the estimated nucleated cell counts. Produced via immunoSEQ multiplex PCR; TCRdb's table is partial and in-frame only. V, J and clone size derive from that table, while D and trimming were established from the DNA sequence. Of 150,000 to 200,000 clones listed, 90% to 95% are singletons. The receptor was isolated from a woman between 45 and 60 years old with acute or convalescent COVID-19. Input material: peripheral blood. The chain has TRBV9 and TRBJ2-1; D is possibly TRBD1 (6 bases). The CDR3 DNA reads as TGTGCCAGCAGCGTAGGGTGGACAGACTACAATGAGCAGTTCTTC. It translates to CASSVGWTDYNEQFF.